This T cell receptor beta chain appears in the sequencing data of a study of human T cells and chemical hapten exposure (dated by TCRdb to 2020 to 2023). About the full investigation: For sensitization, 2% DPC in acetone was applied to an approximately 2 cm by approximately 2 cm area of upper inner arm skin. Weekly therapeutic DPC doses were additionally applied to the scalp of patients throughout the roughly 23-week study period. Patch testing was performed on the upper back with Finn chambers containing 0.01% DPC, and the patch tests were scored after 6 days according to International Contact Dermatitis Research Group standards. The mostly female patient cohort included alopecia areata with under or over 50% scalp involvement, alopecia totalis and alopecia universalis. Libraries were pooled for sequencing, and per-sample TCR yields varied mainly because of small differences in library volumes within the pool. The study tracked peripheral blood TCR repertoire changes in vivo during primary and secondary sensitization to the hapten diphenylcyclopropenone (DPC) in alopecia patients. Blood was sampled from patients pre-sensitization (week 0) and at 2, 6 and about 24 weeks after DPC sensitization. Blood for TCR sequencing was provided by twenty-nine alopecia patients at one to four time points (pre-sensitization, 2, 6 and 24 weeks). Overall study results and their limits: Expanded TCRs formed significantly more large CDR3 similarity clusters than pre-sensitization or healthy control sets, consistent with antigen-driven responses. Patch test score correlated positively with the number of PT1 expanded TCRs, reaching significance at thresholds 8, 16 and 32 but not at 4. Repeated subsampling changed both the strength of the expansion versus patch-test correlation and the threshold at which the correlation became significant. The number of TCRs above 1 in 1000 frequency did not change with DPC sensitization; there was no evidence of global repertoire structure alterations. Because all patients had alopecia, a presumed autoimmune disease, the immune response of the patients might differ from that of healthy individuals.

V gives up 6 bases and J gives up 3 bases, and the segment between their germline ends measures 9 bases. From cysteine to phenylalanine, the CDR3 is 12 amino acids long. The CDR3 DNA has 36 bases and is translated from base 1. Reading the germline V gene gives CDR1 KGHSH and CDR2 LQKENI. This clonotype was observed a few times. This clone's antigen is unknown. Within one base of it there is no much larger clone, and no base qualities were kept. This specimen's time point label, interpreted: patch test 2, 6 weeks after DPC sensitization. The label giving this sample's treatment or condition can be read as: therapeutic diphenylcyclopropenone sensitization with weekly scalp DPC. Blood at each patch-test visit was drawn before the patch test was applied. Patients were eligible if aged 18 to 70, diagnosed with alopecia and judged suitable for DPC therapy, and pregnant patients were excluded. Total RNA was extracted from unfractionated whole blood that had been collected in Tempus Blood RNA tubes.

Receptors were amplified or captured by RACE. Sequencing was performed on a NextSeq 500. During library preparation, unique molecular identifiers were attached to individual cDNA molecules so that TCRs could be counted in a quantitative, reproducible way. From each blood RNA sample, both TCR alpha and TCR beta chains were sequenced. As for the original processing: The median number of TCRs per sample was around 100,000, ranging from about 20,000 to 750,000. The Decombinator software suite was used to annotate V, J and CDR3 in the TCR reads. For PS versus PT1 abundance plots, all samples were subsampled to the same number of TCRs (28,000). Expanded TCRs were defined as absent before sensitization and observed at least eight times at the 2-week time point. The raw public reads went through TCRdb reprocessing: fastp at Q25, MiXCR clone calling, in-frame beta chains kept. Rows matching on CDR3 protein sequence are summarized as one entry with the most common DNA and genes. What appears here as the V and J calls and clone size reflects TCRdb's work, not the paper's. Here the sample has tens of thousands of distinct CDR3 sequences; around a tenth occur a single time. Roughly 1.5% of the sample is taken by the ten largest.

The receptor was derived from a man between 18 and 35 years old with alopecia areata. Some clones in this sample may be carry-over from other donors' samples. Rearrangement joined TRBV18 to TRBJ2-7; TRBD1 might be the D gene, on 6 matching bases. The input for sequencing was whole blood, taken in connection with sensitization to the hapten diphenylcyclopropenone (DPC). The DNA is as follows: TGTGCCAGCTCTTCACAGGGCTACGAGCAGTACTTC. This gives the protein CASSSQGYEQYF.